A selection of T cell receptor beta chains follows, all from one sample in a study of control samples from healthy donors and cancer patients. Produced via immunoSEQ multiplex PCR; TCRdb's table is partial and in-frame only. Here the sample spans some 120,000 clones, less than 95% being singletons. The sample taken for sequencing was blood. The receptors here all came from a man aged 18-30 years in good health. Both conserved end residues are part of each CDR3. D genes are given only for firm matches. Size is omitted from some rows. Given values are once, few, many or a class for expanded clones.

>12|.|.|TRBV21-1|TRBJ2-5
CASSNEGRAQYF
TGTGCCAGCAGCAATGAAGGGAGGGCCCAGTACTTC
>12|.|.|TRBV12-3/TRBV12-4|TRBJ1-5
CASRMANQPQHF
TGTGCCAGCAGAATGGCAAATCAGCCCCAGCATTTT
>13|.|.|TRBV27|TRBJ1-6
CASSLPSGSPLHF
TGTGCCAGCAGCCTCCCATCTGGTTCACCCCTCCACTTT
>13|.|.|TRBV6-1|TRBJ2-7
CASSEQAIREQYF
TGTGCCAGCAGTGAACAGGCCATCAGGGAGCAGTACTTC
>12|.|.|TRBV6-6|TRBJ2-7
CASGPLVYEQYF
TGTGCCAGCGGCCCGTTAGTCTACGAGCAGTACTTC
>13|TRBD1|.|TRBV30|TRBJ2-3
CARGQGKADTQYF
TGTGCCAGGGGACAGGGGAAGGCAGATACGCAGTATTTT
>13|.|.|TRBV29-1|TRBJ2-3
CSGGLRGADTQYF
TGCAGCGGAGGGCTCCGAGGGGCAGATACGCAGTATTTT
>17|.|.|TRBV2|TRBJ1-6
CASSAQTLVPYNSPLHF
TGTGCCAGCAGTGCTCAGACCCTAGTCCCTTATAATTCACCCCTCCACTTT
>11|.|few|TRBV20-1|TRBJ2-1
CSARDYNEQFF
TGCAGTGCTAGAGACTACAATGAGCAGTTCTTC
>16|TRBD2|.|TRBV6-4|TRBJ2-3
CASSETSGGATDTQYF
TGTGCCAGCAGTGAAACTAGCGGGGGGGCAACAGATACGCAGTATTTT
>13|TRBD1|.|TRBV9|TRBJ1-2
CASSLRDSYGYTF
TGTGCCAGCAGTCTCCGGGACAGCTATGGCTACACCTTC
>14|TRBD2|.|TRBV18|TRBJ2-5
CASSPLAGEETQYF
TGTGCCAGCTCACCACTAGCGGGGGAAGAGACCCAGTACTTC
>14|TRBD2|.|TRBV19|TRBJ2-2
CASSMRGGARELFF
TGTGCCAGTAGTATGCGCGGGGGGGCGAGGGAGCTGTTTTTT
>14|TRBD1|few|TRBV5-1|TRBJ1-6
CASSMTGNNSPLHF
TGCGCCAGCAGCATGACAGGGAATAATTCACCCCTCCACTTT
>21|.|once|TRBV3-1/TRBV3-2|TRBJ2-7
CASSQDRKARERALFFHEQYF
TGTGCCAGCAGCCAAGATCGAAAGGCAAGGGAGCGGGCCCTTTTTTTCCACGAGCAGTACTTC
>15|.|.|TRBV27|TRBJ1-6
CASSARAVSESPLHF
TGTGCCAGCAGCGCGAGGGCCGTTTCGGAATCACCCCTCCACTTT
>15|TRBD1|.|TRBV19|TRBJ1-1
CASSIGAGGYTEAFF
TGTGCCAGTAGTATAGGTGCAGGGGGTTACACTGAAGCTTTCTTT
>13|.|.|TRBV30|TRBJ2-7
CAWSGTDFHEQYF
TGTGCCTGGAGTGGGACTGACTTCCACGAGCAGTACTTC
>15|.|.|TRBV6-5|TRBJ2-2
CASTRGLPNTGELFF
TGTGCCAGCACCCGCGGGCTGCCTAACACCGGGGAGCTGTTTTTT
>14|TRBD1|once|TRBV5-1|TRBJ1-1
CARMGGGGYTEAFF
TGCGCCCGCATGGGGGGAGGGGGCTATACTGAAGCTTTCTTT
>14|.|.|TRBV4-1|TRBJ2-7
CASSTTLVAGEQYF
TGCGCCAGCAGCACCACCTTGGTTGCGGGCGAGCAGTACTTC
>14|.|.|TRBV10-3|TRBJ1-3
CAISELGEGNTIYF
TGTGCCATCAGTGAGTTAGGAGAGGGAAACACCATATATTTT
>15|TRBD2|.|TRBV5-1|TRBJ2-3
CASSSRRGGTDTQYF
TGCGCCAGCAGCAGTCGGCGGGGGGGCACAGATACGCAGTATTTT
>16|TRBD2|.|TRBV18|TRBJ2-7
CASSPSAVAGVYEQYF
TGTGCCAGCTCACCCTCGGCGGTAGCGGGGGTTTACGAGCAGTACTTC
>14|TRBD2|once|TRBV5-4|TRBJ2-5
CASSSLAGGKTQYF
TGTGCCAGCAGCTCACTAGCGGGGGGAAAGACCCAGTACTTC
>13|.|few|TRBV27|TRBJ1-2
CASSLNRAHGYTF
TGTGCCAGCAGTTTAAACAGGGCCCATGGCTACACCTTC
>15|.|medium-sized|TRBV27|TRBJ1-2
CASRPEGISNYGYTF
TGTGCCAGCAGGCCTGAGGGGATATCTAACTATGGCTACACCTTC
>13|.|.|TRBV19|TRBJ2-7
CASGGGSSYEQYF
TGTGCCAGTGGGGGGGGCAGCTCCTACGAGCAGTACTTC
>14|TRBD1|.|TRBV5-1|TRBJ2-5
CASSVGQGGETQYF
TGCGCCAGCAGCGTGGGACAGGGGGGAGAGACCCAGTACTTC
>15|.|.|TRBV4-1|TRBJ1-2
CASSQSEDSSYGYTF
TGCGCCAGCAGCCAATCGGAGGATTCCTCCTATGGCTACACCTTC
>12|TRBD1|.|TRBV2|TRBJ1-6
CASRGTGTPLHF
TGTGCCAGCCGCGGGACAGGGACACCCCTCCACTTT
>16|.|once|TRBV19|TRBJ1-5
CASSIVGWDSNQPQHF
TGTGCCAGTAGTATAGTCGGCTGGGATAGCAATCAGCCCCAGCATTTT
>14|TRBD1|.|TRBV19|TRBJ1-1
CASTGTGGFTEAFF
TGTGCCAGTACCGGGACAGGGGGTTTCACTGAAGCTTTCTTT
>14|TRBD1|.|TRBV6-5|TRBJ1-1
CASKGQGITAEAFF
TGTGCCAGCAAAGGACAGGGGATAACGGCTGAAGCTTTCTTT
>14|.|.|TRBV5-5|TRBJ1-3
CASSSSGTGNTIYF
TGTGCCAGCAGCTCATCAGGGACGGGAAACACCATATATTTT
>13|.|.|TRBV12-3/TRBV12-4|TRBJ1-4
CASSCYPDEKLFF
TGTGCCAGCAGTTGCTACCCAGATGAAAAACTGTTTTTT
>14|.|.|TRBV10-2|TRBJ2-7
CASRIPGPTYEQYF
TGCGCCAGCAGGATACCGGGCCCCACTTACGAGCAGTACTTC
>13|.|.|TRBV6-4|TRBJ2-3
CASSDSDTDTQYF
TGTGCCAGCAGTGACTCGGACACAGATACGCAGTATTTT
>15|.|.|TRBV13|TRBJ2-3
CASSFSRRATDTQYF
TGTGCCAGCAGCTTCTCCAGGCGGGCCACAGATACGCAGTATTTT
>15|TRBD2|.|TRBV6-5|TRBJ2-7
CASRTLAGASYEQYF
TGTGCCAGCAGAACCTTAGCGGGGGCCTCCTACGAGCAGTACTTC
>15|TRBD1|.|TRBV11-2|TRBJ1-2
CATYPRTGGNYGYTF
TGTGCCACCTACCCTCGGACAGGGGGTAACTATGGCTACACCTTC
>14|.|.|TRBV6-4|TRBJ1-1
CASREDSLNTEAFF
TGTGCCAGCAGGGAGGACAGTTTGAACACTGAAGCTTTCTTT
>17|TRBD1|.|TRBV6-4|TRBJ2-4
CASSSGTDRLAKNIQYF
TGTGCCAGCAGCTCCGGGACAGATCGGCTAGCCAAAAACATTCAGTACTTC
>14|.|.|TRBV24-1|TRBJ1-5
CATSSGQGNQPQHF
TGTGCCACCAGTAGCGGGCAGGGCAATCAGCCCCAGCATTTT
>17|.|.|TRBV7-9|TRBJ2-3
CASSLAGWAGPLDTQYF
TGTGCCAGCAGCTTAGCAGGATGGGCGGGACCCCTTGATACGCAGTATTTT
>13|.|.|TRBV15|TRBJ2-7
CATSLGDTYEQYF
TGTGCCACCAGCTTAGGAGATACCTACGAGCAGTACTTC
>15|TRBD1|.|TRBV6-1|TRBJ2-7
CASSERGPNRGEQYF
TGTGCCAGCAGTGAACGGGGCCCTAACAGGGGCGAGCAGTACTTC
>19|TRBD2|.|TRBV5-1|TRBJ2-7
CASSLAGGTSGGPSYEQYF
TGCGCCAGCAGCTTGGCGGGAGGGACTAGCGGGGGGCCGTCCTACGAGCAGTACTTC
>13|.|.|TRBV6-5|TRBJ1-2
CASRTGRNYGYTF
TGTGCCAGCAGAACGGGACGGAACTATGGCTACACCTTC
>13|TRBD1|.|TRBV6-6|TRBJ1-1
CASSDREDTEAFF
TGTGCCAGCAGTGACAGGGAGGACACTGAAGCTTTCTTT
>16|.|.|TRBV25-1|TRBJ1-1
CASSQPPGRGNTEAFF
TGTGCCAGCAGTCAACCCCCGGGACGGGGGAACACTGAAGCTTTCTTT
>14|TRBD1|.|TRBV2|TRBJ1-2
CASIPDRGHYGYTF
TGTGCCAGCATTCCGGACAGGGGCCACTATGGCTACACCTTC